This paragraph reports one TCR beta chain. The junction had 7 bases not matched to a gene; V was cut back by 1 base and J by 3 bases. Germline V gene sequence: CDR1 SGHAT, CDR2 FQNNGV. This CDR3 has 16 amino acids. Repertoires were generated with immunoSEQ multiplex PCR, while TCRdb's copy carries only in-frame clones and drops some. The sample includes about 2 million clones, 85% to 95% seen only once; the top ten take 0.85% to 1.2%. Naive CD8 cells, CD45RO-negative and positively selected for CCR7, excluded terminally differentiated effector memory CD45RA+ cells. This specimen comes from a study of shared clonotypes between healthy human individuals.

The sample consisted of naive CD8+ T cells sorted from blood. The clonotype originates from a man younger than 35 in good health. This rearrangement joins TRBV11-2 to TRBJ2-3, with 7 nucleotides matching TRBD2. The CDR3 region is CASSLVVLAETDTQYF. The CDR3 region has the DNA TGTGCCAGCAGCTTAGTTGTGCTAGCGGAGACAGATACGCAGTATTTT. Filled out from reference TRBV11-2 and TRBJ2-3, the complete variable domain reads EAGVAQSPRYKIIEKRQSVAFWCNPISGHATLYWYQQILGQGPKLLIQFQNNGVVDDSQLPKDRFSAERLKGVDSTLKIQPAKLEDSAVYLCASSLVVLAETDTQYFGPGTRLTVL.